A selection of T cell receptor beta chains follows, all from one sample in a study of identical twins. TCRdb recomputed calls from the 5' RACE reads with MiXCR, one row per CDR3 protein. The sample records roughly 280,000 distinct CDR3 sequences, nearly 9.5% being singletons. The data also belong to a second study, concerning yellow fever vaccine responses in identical twins.

The sample consisted of CD8+ T cells sorted from blood. The source is a woman aged 18-30 years in good health. Both conserved end residues are part of each CDR3. Each record gives: D gene, J gene, clone size, V gene, CDR3 protein, CDR3 DNA. A D gene is named only where the DNA matches it firmly. Clone size is not always given. Where it is, it says once, few, many or a class for expanded clones.

D gene: TRBD2; J gene: TRBJ2-5; clone size: few; V gene: TRBV5-1; CDR3 protein: CASSSAASGGTQETQYF; CDR3 DNA: TGCGCCAGCAGCTCCGCCGCTAGCGGGGGGACCCAAGAGACCCAGTACTTC
D gene: .; J gene: TRBJ1-3; clone size: few; V gene: TRBV4-3; CDR3 protein: CASSQEGGNTIYF; CDR3 DNA: TGCGCCAGCAGCCAAGAAGGGGGAAACACCATATATTTT
D gene: TRBD1; J gene: TRBJ1-1; clone size: .; V gene: TRBV19; CDR3 protein: CASSLKDRVGTEAFF; CDR3 DNA: TGTGCCAGTAGTTTAAAGGACAGGGTTGGCACTGAAGCTTTCTTT
D gene: .; J gene: TRBJ2-2; clone size: .; V gene: TRBV7-9; CDR3 protein: CASSLEATGELFF; CDR3 DNA: TGTGCCAGCAGCTTAGAGGCCACCGGGGAGCTGTTTTTT
D gene: .; J gene: TRBJ2-5; clone size: .; V gene: TRBV20-1; CDR3 protein: CSARDLSGRGSETQYF; CDR3 DNA: TGCAGTGCTAGAGACCTCTCTGGGAGGGGGAGTGAGACCCAGTACTTC
D gene: .; J gene: TRBJ2-5; clone size: .; V gene: TRBV12-3/TRBV12-4; CDR3 protein: CASSTPGLAQETQYF; CDR3 DNA: TGTGCCAGCAGTACCCCCGGCCTCGCCCAAGAGACCCAGTACTTC
D gene: .; J gene: TRBJ2-2; clone size: .; V gene: TRBV11-1; CDR3 protein: CASSLVPRELFF; CDR3 DNA: TGTGCCAGCAGCTTAGTTCCGCGGGAGCTGTTTTTT
D gene: .; J gene: TRBJ2-2; clone size: .; V gene: TRBV29-1; CDR3 protein: CSVAGNTGELFF; CDR3 DNA: TGCAGCGTTGCGGGGAACACCGGGGAGCTGTTTTTT
D gene: .; J gene: TRBJ1-1; clone size: few; V gene: TRBV4-1; CDR3 protein: CASSPGRGNTEAFF; CDR3 DNA: TGCGCCAGCAGCCCTGGTAGGGGGAACACTGAAGCTTTCTTT
D gene: .; J gene: TRBJ2-2; clone size: many; V gene: TRBV4-3; CDR3 protein: CASSQDKISVTGELFF; CDR3 DNA: TGCGCCAGCAGCCAAGATAAGATTAGCGTTACCGGGGAGCTGTTTTTT
D gene: TRBD2; J gene: TRBJ2-3; clone size: few; V gene: TRBV29-1; CDR3 protein: CSVEGGAGASTDTQYF; CDR3 DNA: TGCAGCGTTGAAGGGGGAGCGGGGGCCAGCACAGATACGCAGTATTTT
D gene: .; J gene: TRBJ1-1; clone size: many; V gene: TRBV12-3/TRBV12-4; CDR3 protein: CASSPGGWEAFF; CDR3 DNA: TGTGCCAGCAGCCCGGGAGGGTGGGAAGCTTTCTTT
D gene: .; J gene: TRBJ1-2; clone size: few; V gene: TRBV3-1; CDR3 protein: CASSLESWDYGYTF; CDR3 DNA: TGTGCCAGCAGCCTAGAGAGCTGGGACTATGGCTACACCTTC
D gene: TRBD2; J gene: TRBJ2-7; clone size: few; V gene: TRBV9; CDR3 protein: CASSPTSAHEQYF; CDR3 DNA: TGTGCCAGCAGCCCGACTAGCGCCCACGAGCAGTACTTC
D gene: .; J gene: TRBJ2-1; clone size: many; V gene: TRBV29-1; CDR3 protein: CSVVGGNYNEQFF; CDR3 DNA: TGCAGCGTTGTTGGGGGGAACTACAATGAGCAGTTCTTC
D gene: TRBD1; J gene: TRBJ2-7; clone size: few; V gene: TRBV5-1; CDR3 protein: CASSDGQVSYEQYF; CDR3 DNA: TGCGCCAGCAGCGACGGACAGGTCTCCTACGAGCAGTACTTC
D gene: .; J gene: TRBJ2-1; clone size: few; V gene: TRBV11-2; CDR3 protein: CASSPAKTAYNEQFF; CDR3 DNA: TGTGCCAGCAGCCCCGCGAAGACAGCCTACAATGAGCAGTTCTTC
D gene: TRBD2; J gene: TRBJ2-3; clone size: many; V gene: TRBV11-2; CDR3 protein: CASSLTLAALDTQYF; CDR3 DNA: TGTGCCAGCAGCTTAACTCTAGCGGCCCTAGATACGCAGTATTTT
D gene: TRBD1; J gene: TRBJ2-1; clone size: few; V gene: TRBV11-2; CDR3 protein: CASSSPWTGDAYNEQFF; CDR3 DNA: TGTGCCAGCAGCTCCCCTTGGACAGGGGACGCTTACAATGAGCAGTTCTTC
D gene: .; J gene: TRBJ1-4; clone size: few; V gene: TRBV9; CDR3 protein: CASSESGRAEKLFF; CDR3 DNA: TGTGCCAGCAGCGAATCAGGGAGAGCAGAAAAACTGTTTTTT
D gene: .; J gene: TRBJ2-1; clone size: few; V gene: TRBV12-3/TRBV12-4; CDR3 protein: CASRVGESSYNEQFF; CDR3 DNA: TGTGCCAGCAGGGTGGGGGAGAGCTCCTACAATGAGCAGTTCTTC
D gene: TRBD1; J gene: TRBJ2-7; clone size: many; V gene: TRBV24-1; CDR3 protein: CATRDREYEQYF; CDR3 DNA: TGTGCCACCAGGGACAGGGAATACGAGCAGTACTTC
D gene: .; J gene: TRBJ1-2; clone size: few; V gene: TRBV7-9; CDR3 protein: CASTGGGIDYGYTF; CDR3 DNA: TGTGCCAGCACGGGGGGAGGGATCGACTATGGCTACACCTTC
D gene: .; J gene: TRBJ2-7; clone size: .; V gene: TRBV29-1; CDR3 protein: CSVEDRAGYGEQYF; CDR3 DNA: TGCAGCGTTGAAGATCGGGCAGGGTACGGCGAGCAGTACTTC
D gene: TRBD1; J gene: TRBJ2-7; clone size: many; V gene: TRBV7-8; CDR3 protein: CASSLRTGAYEQYF; CDR3 DNA: TGTGCCAGCAGCTTAAGGACAGGAGCTTACGAGCAGTACTTC
D gene: .; J gene: TRBJ1-1; clone size: few; V gene: TRBV5-6; CDR3 protein: CASSLTEFMNTEAFF; CDR3 DNA: TGTGCCAGCAGCTTGACGGAATTCATGAACACTGAAGCTTTCTTT
D gene: TRBD2; J gene: TRBJ2-1; clone size: many; V gene: TRBV12-3/TRBV12-4; CDR3 protein: CASKLLAGLNEQFF; CDR3 DNA: TGTGCCAGCAAACTCCTAGCGGGATTAAATGAGCAGTTCTTC
D gene: TRBD2; J gene: TRBJ2-3; clone size: many; V gene: TRBV9; CDR3 protein: CASSGEGGTDTQYF; CDR3 DNA: TGTGCCAGCAGCGGGGAGGGCGGCACAGATACGCAGTATTTT
D gene: TRBD2; J gene: TRBJ2-1; clone size: .; V gene: TRBV11-1; CDR3 protein: CASSLDAGVYNEQFF; CDR3 DNA: TGTGCCAGCAGCTTAGATGCGGGGGTCTACAATGAGCAGTTCTTC
D gene: .; J gene: TRBJ2-2; clone size: .; V gene: TRBV5-1; CDR3 protein: CAARESNTGELFF; CDR3 DNA: TGCGCCGCCAGGGAGTCTAACACCGGGGAGCTGTTTTTT
D gene: TRBD1; J gene: TRBJ2-7; clone size: few; V gene: TRBV10-2; CDR3 protein: CASSDTGTGGLYEQYF; CDR3 DNA: TGCGCCAGCAGTGACACCGGGACAGGGGGCCTCTACGAGCAGTACTTC
D gene: .; J gene: TRBJ1-5; clone size: many; V gene: TRBV12-3/TRBV12-4; CDR3 protein: CASSLQGGNQPQHF; CDR3 DNA: TGTGCCAGCAGTTTGCAGGGCGGCAATCAGCCCCAGCATTTT
D gene: .; J gene: TRBJ1-5; clone size: .; V gene: TRBV28; CDR3 protein: CASSLLSNQPQHF; CDR3 DNA: TGTGCCAGCAGTTTATTGTCCAATCAGCCCCAGCATTTT
D gene: TRBD1; J gene: TRBJ2-7; clone size: many; V gene: TRBV4-3; CDR3 protein: CASSQDGTGANEQYF; CDR3 DNA: TGCGCCAGCAGCCAAGACGGGACAGGGGCGAACGAGCAGTACTTC
D gene: .; J gene: TRBJ2-7; clone size: .; V gene: TRBV28; CDR3 protein: CASRPAGGKTSYEQYF; CDR3 DNA: TGTGCCAGCAGGCCGGCCGGGGGTAAGACCTCCTACGAGCAGTACTTC
D gene: .; J gene: TRBJ2-5; clone size: .; V gene: TRBV9; CDR3 protein: CASSEGGRETQYF; CDR3 DNA: TGTGCCAGCAGCGAGGGGGGACGGGAGACCCAGTACTTC
D gene: .; J gene: TRBJ2-2; clone size: .; V gene: TRBV15; CDR3 protein: CATTHITALHTGELFF; CDR3 DNA: TGTGCCACCACACATATTACGGCCTTGCACACCGGGGAGCTGTTTTTT
D gene: .; J gene: TRBJ2-3; clone size: .; V gene: TRBV9; CDR3 protein: CASSAANGAGTDTQYF; CDR3 DNA: TGTGCCAGCAGCGCCGCCAATGGGGCGGGCACAGATACGCAGTATTTT
D gene: TRBD1; J gene: TRBJ2-1; clone size: few; V gene: TRBV12-5; CDR3 protein: CASGWDRGNEQFF; CDR3 DNA: TGTGCTAGTGGGTGGGACAGGGGCAATGAGCAGTTCTTC
D gene: TRBD2; J gene: TRBJ2-7; clone size: many; V gene: TRBV7-3; CDR3 protein: CASSLSPGGSYEQYF; CDR3 DNA: TGTGCCAGCAGCTTATCCCCGGGGGGTTCCTACGAGCAGTACTTC
D gene: .; J gene: TRBJ2-2; clone size: many; V gene: TRBV5-1; CDR3 protein: CASSSELNTGELFF; CDR3 DNA: TGCGCCAGCAGCTCAGAGCTGAACACCGGGGAGCTGTTTTTT
D gene: TRBD1; J gene: TRBJ2-3; clone size: many; V gene: TRBV20-1; CDR3 protein: CSKPGGHTQYF; CDR3 DNA: TGCAGTAAACCAGGGGGCCATACGCAGTATTTT
D gene: .; J gene: TRBJ2-2; clone size: .; V gene: TRBV4-3; CDR3 protein: CASSPSAPAGELFF; CDR3 DNA: TGCGCCAGCAGCCCCTCGGCCCCGGCCGGGGAGCTGTTTTTT